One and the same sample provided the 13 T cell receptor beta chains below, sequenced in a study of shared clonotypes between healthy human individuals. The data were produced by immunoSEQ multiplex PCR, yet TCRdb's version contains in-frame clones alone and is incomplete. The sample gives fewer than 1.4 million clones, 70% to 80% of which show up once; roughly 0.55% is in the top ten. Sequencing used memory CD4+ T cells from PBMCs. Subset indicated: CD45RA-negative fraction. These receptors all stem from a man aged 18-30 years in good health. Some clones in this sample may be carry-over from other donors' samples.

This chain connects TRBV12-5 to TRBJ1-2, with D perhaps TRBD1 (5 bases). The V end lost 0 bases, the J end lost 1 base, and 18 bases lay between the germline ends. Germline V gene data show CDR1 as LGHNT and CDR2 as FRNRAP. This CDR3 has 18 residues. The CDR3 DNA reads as TGTGCTAGTGGTTTGGTACTGGGGCTGGGGCTGGATAACTATGGCTACACCTTC. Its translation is CASGLVLGLGLDNYGYTF.

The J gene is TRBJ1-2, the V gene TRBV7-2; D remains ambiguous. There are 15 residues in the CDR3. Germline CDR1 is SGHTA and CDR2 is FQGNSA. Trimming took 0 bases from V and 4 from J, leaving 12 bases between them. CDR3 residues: CASSLALTDFYGYTF. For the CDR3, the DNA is TGTGCCAGCAGCTTAGCGCTGACGGACTTCTATGGCTACACCTTC.

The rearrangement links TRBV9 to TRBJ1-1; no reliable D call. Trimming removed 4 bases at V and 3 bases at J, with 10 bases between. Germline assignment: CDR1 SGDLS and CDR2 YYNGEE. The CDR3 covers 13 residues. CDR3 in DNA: TGTGCCAGCAGCACCGCCCGGGACACTGAAGCTTTCTTT. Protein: CASSTARDTEAFF.

Written as DNA, the CDR3 is TGTGCCAGCAGTGAAGCGCTCGGGTTCCCGGGGGCAGATACGCAGTATTTT. Protein product: CASSEALGFPGADTQYF. The chain joins TRBV6-1 to TRBJ2-3, with a possible D match to TRBD2 (6 bases). The CDR3 loop spans 17 amino acids. Trimming shortened V by 0 bases and J by 4 bases, and 17 bases separated the two germline ends. Germline CDR1 is MNHNS and CDR2 is SASEGT.

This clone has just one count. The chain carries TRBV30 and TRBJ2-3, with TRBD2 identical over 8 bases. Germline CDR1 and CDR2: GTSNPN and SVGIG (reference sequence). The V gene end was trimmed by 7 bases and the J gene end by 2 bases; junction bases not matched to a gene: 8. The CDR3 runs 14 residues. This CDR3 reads CAYQLAANTDTQYF. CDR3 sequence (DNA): TGTGCCTACCAACTAGCGGCCAACACAGATACGCAGTATTTT.

CDR3: CASRPTTSGRGETQYF. DNA for the CDR3: TGCGCCAGCAGACCAACCACTAGCGGGAGGGGAGAGACCCAGTACTTC. The chain employs TRBV5-1 and TRBJ2-5, with 13 positions matching TRBD2. With V trimmed by 5 bases and J by 4 bases, 8 bases remained unmatched. Germline V gene lookup returns CDR1 SGHRS and CDR2 YFSETQ. The CDR3 length is 16 residues.

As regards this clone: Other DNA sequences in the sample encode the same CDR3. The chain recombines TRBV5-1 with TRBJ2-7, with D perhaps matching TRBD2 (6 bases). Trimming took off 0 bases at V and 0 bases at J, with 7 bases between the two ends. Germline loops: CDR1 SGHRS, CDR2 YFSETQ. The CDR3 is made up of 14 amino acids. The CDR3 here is CASSLGGGSYEQYF. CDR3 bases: TGCGCCAGCAGCTTGGGGGGAGGCTCCTACGAGCAGTACTTC.

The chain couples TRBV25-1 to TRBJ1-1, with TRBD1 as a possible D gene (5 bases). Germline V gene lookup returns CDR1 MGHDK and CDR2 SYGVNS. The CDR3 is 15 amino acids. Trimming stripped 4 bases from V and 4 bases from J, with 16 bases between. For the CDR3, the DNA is TGTGCCAGCAGTGGAAATAGGGGTGTTCTCACTGAAGCTTTCTTT. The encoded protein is CASSGNRGVLTEAFF.

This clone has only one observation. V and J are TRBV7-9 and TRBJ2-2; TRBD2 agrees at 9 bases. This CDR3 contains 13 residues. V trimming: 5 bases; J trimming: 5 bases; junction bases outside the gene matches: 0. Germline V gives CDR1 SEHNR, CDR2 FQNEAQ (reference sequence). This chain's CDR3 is CASSTSGTGELFF. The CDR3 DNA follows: TGTGCCAGCAGCACTAGCGGGACCGGGGAGCTGTTTTTT.

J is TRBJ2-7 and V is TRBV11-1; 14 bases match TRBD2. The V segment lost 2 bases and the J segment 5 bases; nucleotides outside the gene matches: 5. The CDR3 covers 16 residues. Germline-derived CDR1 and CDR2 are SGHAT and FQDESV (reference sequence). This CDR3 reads CASSLSGLAGGDEQYF. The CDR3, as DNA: TGTGCCAGCAGCTTATCCGGACTAGCGGGAGGTGACGAGCAGTACTTC.

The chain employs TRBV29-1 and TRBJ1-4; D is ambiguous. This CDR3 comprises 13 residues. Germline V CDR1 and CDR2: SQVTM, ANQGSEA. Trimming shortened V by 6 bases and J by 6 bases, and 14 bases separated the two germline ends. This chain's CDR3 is CSVPVGGHEKLFF. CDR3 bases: TGCAGCGTCCCTGTGGGTGGGCATGAAAAACTGTTTTTT. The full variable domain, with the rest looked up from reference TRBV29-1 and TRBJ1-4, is SAVISQKPSRDICQRGTSLTIQCQVDSQVTMMFWYRQQPGQSLTLIATANQGSEATYESGFVIDKFPISRPNLTFSTLTVSNMSPEDSSIYLCSVPVGGHEKLFFGSGTQLSVL.

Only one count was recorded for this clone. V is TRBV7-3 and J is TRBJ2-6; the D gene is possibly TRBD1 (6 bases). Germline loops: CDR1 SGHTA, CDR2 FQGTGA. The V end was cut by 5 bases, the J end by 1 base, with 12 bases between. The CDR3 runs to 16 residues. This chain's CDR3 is CASSRDTSSGANVLTF. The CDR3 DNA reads TGTGCCAGCAGCCGGGACACCTCTTCTGGGGCCAACGTCCTGACTTTC.

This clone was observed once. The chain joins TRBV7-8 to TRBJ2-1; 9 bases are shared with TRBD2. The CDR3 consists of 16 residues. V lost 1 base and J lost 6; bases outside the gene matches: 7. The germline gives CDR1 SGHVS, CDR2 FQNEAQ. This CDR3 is CASSLGLAGFANEQFF. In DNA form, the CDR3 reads TGTGCCAGCAGCTTAGGTCTAGCGGGATTCGCCAATGAGCAGTTCTTC. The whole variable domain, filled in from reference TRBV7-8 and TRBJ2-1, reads GAGVSQSPRYKVAKRGQDVALRCDPISGHVSLFWYQQALGQGPEFLTYFQNEAQLDKSGLPSDRFFAERPEGSVSTLKIQRTQQEDSAVYLCASSLGLAGFANEQFFGPGTRLTVL.